What follows are 21 T cell receptor beta chains derived from one specimen sequenced in a study of blood T cell repertoires in COVID-19. Data came from immunoSEQ multiplex PCR; TCRdb stores just in-frame clones and leaves some out. The repertoire consists of under 150,000 clones, with 84% occurring once and the leading ten covering roughly 8.1%. Sequencing was carried out using peripheral blood. The source is a woman between 40 and 55 years old with acute or convalescent COVID-19.

The genes are TRBV7-9 and TRBJ2-1; 8 bases are a match to TRBD2. J gave up 4 bases and V 5 bases, and 7 bases lay outside the gene matches. The germline V gene has CDR1 SEHNR and CDR2 FQNEAQ (reference sequence). This CDR3 is built from 15 residues. Here the CDR3 reads CASSGQRGPYNEQFF. CDR3 bases: TGTGCCAGCAGCGGTCAGCGGGGGCCGTACAATGAGCAGTTCTTC.

This clone was detected only a few times. The chain carries TRBV19 and TRBJ2-1, with 8 bases lining up with TRBD2. V dropped 4 bases and J dropped 3; count of bases not matched to a gene: 5. The CDR3 is made up of 15 amino acids. CDR1 and CDR2 from the germline V gene are LNHDA and SQIVND (reference sequence). Here the CDR3 reads CASSTGGAYYNEQFF. The CDR3 nucleotides are TGTGCCAGTAGTACCGGGGGGGCCTACTACAATGAGCAGTTCTTC.

This chain joins TRBV5-1 and TRBJ2-2; 7 bases fit TRBD1. The length of the CDR3 is 15 residues. V shed 4 bases and J 0 bases; nucleotides not matched to a gene: 3. Germline assignment: CDR1 SGHRS and CDR2 YFSETQ. In nucleotides, the CDR3 is TGCGCCAGCAGCCGGGACAGACCGAACACCGGGGAGCTGTTTTTT. It yields the protein CASSRDRPNTGELFF.

V gene TRBV3-1 (or the pseudogene TRBV3-2) combines with J gene TRBJ2-1, with D maybe TRBD2 (5 bases). The germline V gene has CDR1 LGHDT and CDR2 YNNKEL (reference sequence). The V gene lost 0 bases and the J gene lost 0 bases, with 24 bases spanning the gap. The CDR3 totals 21 residues. The DNA for the CDR3 is TGTGCCAGCAGCCAAGATACCCAGTCCGGGAAGCGGAGACGCTCCTACAATGAGCAGTTCTTC. Translated: CASSQDTQSGKRRRSYNEQFF.

V gene TRBV4-1 combines with J gene TRBJ1-2; D not certain. Per germline, CDR1 MGHRA and CDR2 YSYEKL. Trimming stripped 0 bases from V and 8 bases from J, with 16 bases between. The CDR3 is 15 residues long. CDR3 in amino acids: CASSQDLSVSWGYTF. The CDR3 bases are TGCGCCAGCAGCCAAGATTTGTCAGTTTCCTGGGGCTACACCTTC.

The chain uses TRBV6-1 and TRBJ2-7; 11 bases are a match to TRBD2. Per germline, CDR1 MNHNS and CDR2 SASEGT. J gave up 3 bases and V 0 bases, and 1 base lay outside the gene matches. The CDR3 totals 15 residues. The chain's CDR3 is CASSEAGTSGYEQYF. DNA of the CDR3: TGTGCCAGCAGTGAAGCCGGGACTAGCGGCTACGAGCAGTACTTC.

This rearrangement joins TRBV7-9 to TRBJ2-5; D possibly corresponds to TRBD2 (5 bases). Germline V gene data show CDR1 as SEHNR and CDR2 as FQNEAQ (reference sequence). V was clipped by 5 bases and J by 1 base, with 26 bases between them. This CDR3 has 19 amino acids. The CDR3: CASSLGLRMVGGLQETQYF. The CDR3 region has the DNA TGTGCCAGCAGCCTCGGCCTTCGGATGGTAGGAGGTCTCCAAGAGACCCAGTACTTC.

This clone is a singleton in its sample. The rearrangement links TRBV7-2 to TRBJ2-5, with TRBD2 matching over 12 bases. The V and J ends lost 5 bases and 5 bases, in that order; junction bases with no gene match: 9. Germline V CDR1 and CDR2: SGHTA, FQGNSA. CDR3 length: 16 amino acids. Here the CDR3 DNA reads TGTGCCAGCAGCCCGAGACTAGCGGGGGCCAGGGAGACCCAGTACTTC. Translating gives CASSPRLAGARETQYF.

The J gene is TRBJ1-2, the V gene TRBV18; D is possibly TRBD1 (5 bases). CDR1 is KGHSH, CDR2 LQKENI, per germline. CDR3 length equals 14 residues. Between the trimmed V and J ends, which lost 0 bases and 1 base, there was a span of 6 bases. The CDR3 is CASSPPGGNYGYTF. The CDR3 region has the DNA TGTGCCAGCTCACCACCGGGGGGTAACTATGGCTACACCTTC.

V usage is TRBV10-3 and J usage is TRBJ2-1; 7 positions match TRBD2. Germline V gene lookup returns CDR1 ENHRY and CDR2 SYGVKD. The ends lost 3 bases at V and 0 bases at J; junction bases unmatched: 2. This CDR3 has 15 residues. This CDR3 reads CAISDPGGSYNEQFF. For the CDR3, the DNA is TGTGCCATCAGTGACCCGGGAGGCTCCTACAATGAGCAGTTCTTC.

This clone was seen more than once but under ten times. The V and J genes are TRBV19 and TRBJ1-3, with D unclear. Germline values: CDR1 LNHDA, CDR2 SQIVND (reference sequence). The V end was cut by 7 bases, the J end by 0 bases, with 13 bases between. The CDR3 sequence is 15 residues long. DNA of the CDR3: TGTGCCAGTACCCCCCGAATAGCCTCTGGAAACACCATATATTTT. It specifies CASTPRIASGNTIYF.

The chain combines TRBV5-1 with TRBJ1-2, with 8 bases aligning to TRBD1. The CDR3 consists of 15 residues. V shed 1 base and J 5 bases; nucleotides not matched to a gene: 7. Germline CDR1 SGHRS, CDR2 YFSETQ. This CDR3 reads CASSLSDRGRYGYTF. The CDR3 DNA sequence: TGCGCCAGCAGCTTGTCAGACAGGGGTCGGTATGGCTACACCTTC.

This clone was picked up a small number of times. The V gene is TRBV7-2, the J gene TRBJ2-3; 11 bases are a match to TRBD2. Germline loops: CDR1 SGHTA, CDR2 FQGNSA. V gave up 5 bases and J gave up 2 bases; unmatched junction bases: 3. The CDR3 extends over 15 amino acids. The CDR3 loop reads CASSPSGGNTDTQYF. CDR3 DNA sequence: TGTGCCAGCAGCCCTAGCGGGGGGAACACAGATACGCAGTATTTT.

V gene TRBV5-1 combines with J gene TRBJ1-4, with D tentatively TRBD1 (6 bases). Between the trimmed V and J ends, which lost 0 bases and 8 bases, there was a span of 14 bases. CDR3 length equals 15 residues. Per germline, CDR1 SGHRS and CDR2 YFSETQ. In nucleotides, the CDR3 is TGCGCCAGCAGCTTGGTTGGCAGGGGTGGCGAAAAACTGTTTTTT. Translated: CASSLVGRGGEKLFF.

The chain recombines TRBV6-6 with TRBJ1-2; the D is unclear. V dropped 3 bases and J dropped 1 base, with 6 bases sitting between them. This CDR3 spans 13 amino acids. CDR1 MNHNY and CDR2 SVGAGI come from the germline V gene (reference sequence). Here the CDR3 reads CASSYDINYGYTF. DNA for the CDR3: TGTGCCAGCAGTTATGACATTAACTATGGCTACACCTTC.

The V call is TRBV2, the J call TRBJ1-2; no definite D call. The germline V gene has CDR1 SNHLY and CDR2 FYNNEI. V lost 5 bases and J lost 4, with 14 bases in between. This CDR3 comprises 14 residues. CDR3 nucleotides: TGTGCCAGCAGTTCATCTCCGGGGAGCTATGGCTACACCTTC. Translating it yields CASSSSPGSYGYTF.

J is TRBJ1-2 and V is TRBV3-1 (or the pseudogene TRBV3-2); D gene unclear. V lost 0 bases, J lost 7 bases, and 9 bases lay in between. This CDR3 is built from 13 residues. Germline loops: CDR1 LGHDT, CDR2 YNNKEL (reference sequence). CDR3 nucleotide sequence: TGTGCCAGCAGCCAAGAAGCGTTTAGTGGCTACACCTTC. It yields the protein CASSQEAFSGYTF.

CDR3 in amino acids: CSGQNYNEQFF. The CDR3 DNA reads TGCAGCGGACAGAACTACAATGAGCAGTTCTTC. The chain is built from TRBV29-1 and TRBJ2-1; maybe TRBD1 (5 bases). CDR1 and CDR2 from the germline V gene are SQVTM and ANQGSEA. CDR3 length: 11 residues. Trimming removed 7 bases at V and 3 bases at J, with 7 bases between.

V usage is TRBV5-1 and J usage is TRBJ2-7; 8 bases agree with TRBD2. CDR1 and CDR2 from the germline V gene are SGHRS and YFSETQ. The CDR3 is made up of 13 amino acids. J gave up 4 bases and V 3 bases, and 3 bases lay outside the gene matches. The CDR3 spells CASSSGTRYEQYF. The DNA of the CDR3 is TGCGCCAGCAGCTCCGGGACTAGGTACGAGCAGTACTTC.

The V call is TRBV18, the J call TRBJ1-5; D uncertain. Deletions cut 2 bases from V and 5 bases from J, with 13 bases between. The CDR3 sequence is 15 residues long. Germline V lookup: CDR1 KGHSH, CDR2 LQKENI. The CDR3: CASSPSPIEYQPQHF. The DNA of the CDR3 is TGTGCCAGCTCACCATCGCCTATTGAATATCAGCCCCAGCATTTT.

For the CDR3, the DNA is TGCGCCAGCAGCTTGGGGGGTTCAGGGTACGAGCAGTACTTC. It yields the protein CASSLGGSGYEQYF. The chain has TRBV5-1 and TRBJ2-7; maybe TRBD1 (5 bases). This CDR3 contains 14 residues. In germline, CDR1 is SGHRS, CDR2 YFSETQ. Trimming removed 0 bases from V and 4 bases from J, with 11 bases in between.